The source of this T cell receptor (beta chain) is a study of OX40 agonist ivuxolimab in advanced cancers. Across the whole study: The patients' treatment was ivuxolimab, an agonistic anti-OX40 (CD134) antibody. People in dose escalation had one of these cancers: hepatocellular carcinoma, melanoma, renal cell or head and neck cancer.

Autoimmune disease history or systemic immunosuppression excluded patients. General study results and limits: In the 0.1 to 3.0 mg/kg range, CD4+ and CD8+ blood T cells had expanded clonally by week 6.

About this clone itself: Its target is unknown.

The germline V gene has CDR1 KGHSH and CDR2 LQKENI. This CDR3 comprises 14 residues. V lost 2 bases, J lost 4 bases, and 11 bases lay in between. Generated by immunoSEQ multiplex PCR, the TCRdb table keeps only in-frame clones and is missing some. The data show tens of thousands of clones, 82% seen once. The clonotype originates from an adult with an advanced solid tumor such as melanoma, head and neck, liver or kidney cancer. The V call is TRBV18, the J call TRBJ1-2, with D unclear. Sequenced material: CD4+ or CD8+ T cells sorted from blood, taken in a trial of the OX40 agonist ivuxolimab. CDR3 loop: CASSPRDSIYGYTF. The CDR3 DNA reads as TGTGCCAGCTCACCAAGAGATTCGATCTATGGCTACACCTTC.